The 23 T cell receptor beta chains reported below all come from one sample, sequenced in a study of CD8 T cells in ankylosing spondylitis. TCRdb recomputed calls from the 5' RACE reads with MiXCR, one row per CDR3 protein. Found here are some 250,000 distinct CDR3 sequences, 20% to 30% of them singletons; the top ten hold around 0.58%. Sample: blood, either unsorted or a sorted T cell fraction (not recorded which). The receptors stem from a male donor with ankylosing spondylitis or in good health (not recorded which).

This clonotype has a count of ten or more. This CDR3 is CSAREMTGKSEAFF. CDR3 DNA: TGCAGTGCTAGAGAGATGACAGGGAAGTCTGAAGCTTTCTTT. V and J are TRBV20-1 and TRBJ1-1; 7 bases agree with TRBD1. CDR3 length equals 14 residues. V was pared by 0 bases and J by 6 bases, with 7 bases of the junction left unmatched. Per germline, CDR1 DFQATT and CDR2 SNEGSKA (reference sequence).

This clonotype was counted between two and nine times. The chain's CDR3 is CSARVGGSLNQPQHF. The CDR3 coding sequence is TGCAGTGCTAGAGTTGGGGGGTCTCTCAATCAGCCCCAGCATTTT. The gene calls are TRBV20-1 and TRBJ1-5, with a possible D match to TRBD1 (5 bases). The germline V and J ends were trimmed by 1 base and 3 bases, with 13 bases remaining between them. Germline assignment: CDR1 DFQATT and CDR2 SNEGSKA (reference sequence). This CDR3 comprises 15 residues.

In this sample, this clonotype turned up many times. The V gene is TRBV20-1, the J gene TRBJ2-3; a weak D match, TRBD1 (6 bases). The CDR3 sequence is 15 residues long. Germline V gene lookup returns CDR1 DFQATT and CDR2 SNEGSKA (reference sequence). Trimming removed 3 bases at V and 6 bases at J, with 19 bases between. CDR3 sequence (DNA): TGCAGTGCTAGGGATCAACCCCCGCAGGGGGATACGCAGTATTTT. Residues: CSARDQPPQGDTQYF.

The sample holds a few counts of this clonotype. CDR3 in DNA: TGCAGCGTTGAGAGCGGTAGTTATGGCTACACCTTC. Amino acids: CSVESGSYGYTF. This sequence joins TRBV29-1 and TRBJ1-2; no definite D call. Between the trimmed V and J ends, which lost 3 bases and 5 bases, there was a span of 10 bases. Germline V gene data show CDR1 as SQVTM and CDR2 as ANQGSEA. The CDR3 is 12 amino acids. Looking up the rest from reference TRBV29-1 and TRBJ1-2 gives the full variable domain: SAVISQKPSRDICQRGTSLTIQCQVDSQVTMMFWYRQQPGQSLTLIATANQGSEATYESGFVIDKFPISRPNLTFSTLTVSNMSPEDSSIYLCSVESGSYGYTFGSGTRLTVV.

This clonotype has a count of ten or more. The V call is TRBV20-1, the J call TRBJ2-7; 7 bases are shared with TRBD1. This CDR3 region has 14 residues. The junction had 9 bases not matched to a gene; V was cut back by 4 bases and J by 3 bases. Germline V lookup: CDR1 DFQATT, CDR2 SNEGSKA (reference sequence). CDR3 nucleotide sequence: TGCAGTGCTATAGGGACAGCCCCAGGCTACGAGCAGTACTTC. Protein: CSAIGTAPGYEQYF.

There are many counts of this clonotype. The J gene is TRBJ2-3, the V gene TRBV20-1, with 8 bases lining up with TRBD2. There are 12 residues in the CDR3. The V gene's germline CDR1 is DFQATT and CDR2 SNEGSKA (reference sequence). Trimming removed 6 bases from V and 12 bases from J; junction bases left unmatched: 11. The CDR3 sequence is CSAGRSGTSQYF. In nucleotides, the CDR3 is TGCAGTGCGGGTCGGTCAGGGACTAGTCAGTATTTT.

The genes are TRBV27 and TRBJ2-7, with D uncertain. Per the germline V gene, CDR1 is MNHEY and CDR2 is SMNVEV (reference sequence). There are 14 residues in the CDR3. V shed 4 bases and J shed 7 bases, with 17 bases lying between them. The CDR3, as DNA: TGTGCCAGCAGTTCTGGGAACAGCCTACGGGAGCAGTACTTC. It yields the protein CASSSGNSLREQYF.

The chain links TRBV20-1 to TRBJ2-2; D is possibly TRBD1 or TRBD2 (5 bases each). Germline V gives CDR1 DFQATT, CDR2 SNEGSKA (reference sequence). The CDR3 sequence is 13 residues long. V dropped 6 bases and J dropped 1 base, with 9 bases sitting between them. The CDR3 is CSAPGRNTGELFF. Here the CDR3 DNA reads TGCAGTGCCCCGGGACGGAACACCGGGGAGCTGTTTTTT.

CDR3 coding DNA: TGTGCCAGCAGCTTAGATGGGCTGACAGATACGCAGTATTTT. This codes for CASSLDGLTDTQYF. The V call is TRBV11-2, the J call TRBJ2-3; the D is unclear. V lost 0 bases and J 3 bases, leaving 7 bases between the germline ends. CDR1 SGHAT and CDR2 FQNNGV come from the germline V gene. The CDR3 is 14 amino acids.

This rearrangement joins TRBV20-1 to TRBJ2-2; D remains ambiguous. Germline CDR1 reads DFQATT; CDR2 reads SNEGSKA (reference sequence). V lost 5 bases and J 4 bases, leaving 8 bases between the germline ends. There are 12 residues in the CDR3. The CDR3 nucleotides read TGCAGTGCTCCTCGACTCACCGGGGAGCTGTTTTTT. This codes for CSAPRLTGELFF.

Only one count was recorded for this clonotype. The V gene is TRBV10-2, the J gene TRBJ1-1; D remains ambiguous. Looked up from germline, CDR1 is WSHSY and CDR2 is SAAADI. V was clipped by 0 bases and J by 0 bases, with 8 bases between them. The CDR3 is 15 residues long. The CDR3 DNA follows: TGCGCCAGCAGTGAGTCTGGGTGGATGAACACTGAAGCTTTCTTT. As protein: CASSESGWMNTEAFF.

This clonotype has only a few counts. The chain employs TRBV4-2 and TRBJ2-7; 9 bases match TRBD2. V was clipped by 1 base and J by 2 bases; unmatched bases: 9. CDR1 is LGHNA, CDR2 YNFKEQ, per germline. The CDR3 totals 17 residues. Here the CDR3 reads CASSQGSLSGGTYEQYF. The CDR3 coding sequence is TGTGCCAGCAGCCAAGGGTCACTTAGCGGGGGTACCTACGAGCAGTACTTC.

At least ten counts were recorded for this clonotype. The gene calls are TRBV7-2 and TRBJ2-7, with a tentative D call TRBD2 (6 bases). Germline assignment: CDR1 SGHTA and CDR2 FQGNSA. V dropped 1 base and J dropped 6 bases, with 13 bases sitting between them. This CDR3 comprises 14 residues. The CDR3 bases are TGTGCCAGCAGCTTAGACGGGAGAGGGAGCGAGCAGTACTTC. It specifies CASSLDGRGSEQYF.

This chain links TRBV11-2 with TRBJ2-3; no reliable D call. The germline V gene has CDR1 SGHAT and CDR2 FQNNGV. The CDR3 has 13 amino acids. Between the trimmed V and J ends, which lost 8 bases and 7 bases, there was a span of 16 bases. The CDR3, as DNA: TGTGCCAGCGCCGGGTGGGGATGGAATACGCAGTATTTT. This encodes CASAGWGWNTQYF.

This clonotype appeared a few times. The chain uses TRBV5-1 and TRBJ2-1; D could derive from TRBD1 or TRBD2 (6 bases each). The CDR3 totals 17 residues. Trimming removed 0 bases at V and 2 bases at J, with 15 bases between. Germline CDR1 and CDR2: SGHRS and YFSETQ. CDR3: CASSLAVGGPAYNEQFF. In nucleotides, the CDR3 is TGCGCCAGCAGCTTGGCCGTCGGGGGCCCCGCCTACAATGAGCAGTTCTTC.

This CDR3 reads CAITLTRGGLSSSYNEQFF. The CDR3 bases are TGTGCCATCACCCTGACGAGGGGAGGCTTATCGAGCTCCTACAATGAGCAGTTCTTC. This chain uses TRBV10-3 with TRBJ2-1; D might be TRBD2 (6 bases). Germline V CDR1 and CDR2: ENHRY, SYGVKD. V lost 7 bases and J lost 0, with 25 bases in between. The CDR3 sequence is 19 residues long.

This clonotype has just a few counts. This chain links TRBV10-3 with TRBJ2-1, with D uncertain. V lost 4 bases, J lost 3 bases, and 10 bases lay in between. This CDR3 is 14 amino acids long. In germline, CDR1 is ENHRY, CDR2 SYGVKD. Here the CDR3 DNA reads TGTGCCATCAGTGGTAGTGAGAGCTACAATGAGCAGTTCTTC. Amino acids: CAISGSESYNEQFF.

This clonotype was recorded at least ten times. This chain links TRBV12-3 or TRBV12-4 with TRBJ2-4; D remains ambiguous. The CDR3 loop spans 14 amino acids. V gave up 5 bases and J gave up 7 bases, with 15 bases separating them. CDR3 coding DNA: TGTGCCAGCAGTCTGCTTGGGTCCCGGAACATTCAGTACTTC. Encoded protein: CASSLLGSRNIQYF.

This rearrangement joins TRBV5-1 to TRBJ2-1; TRBD2 matches at 7 bases. This CDR3 region has 14 residues. Germline V gene sequence: CDR1 SGHRS, CDR2 YFSETQ. V shed 3 bases, J shed 5 bases, and the junction held 5 bases outside the gene matches. CDR3: CASSWTSLNNEQFF. CDR3 nucleotides: TGCGCCAGCAGCTGGACTAGTCTCAACAATGAGCAGTTCTTC.

The gene calls are TRBV12-3 or TRBV12-4 and TRBJ2-4; D might be TRBD1 (5 bases). This CDR3 region has 13 residues. V lost 6 bases and J lost 8, with 14 bases in between. The CDR3 coding sequence is TGTGCCAGCAGCAAGGGGATACCGGACATTCAGTACTTC. This translates into CASSKGIPDIQYF.

This chain connects TRBV7-3 to TRBJ2-3; TRBD1 matches 8 bases. Trimming took 2 bases from V and 2 from J; bases not matched to a gene: 6. The V gene's germline CDR1 is SGHTA and CDR2 FQGTGA. The CDR3 contains 16 residues. CDR3 bases: TGTGCCAGCAGCTTAGGGCAGGGGGCAAACACAGATACGCAGTATTTT. Translating it yields CASSLGQGANTDTQYF.

This clonotype showed up many times. The chain has TRBV20-1 and TRBJ1-5; the D is unclear. This CDR3 contains 16 residues. Trimming removed 2 bases at V and 4 bases at J, with 18 bases between. From germline, CDR1 is DFQATT and CDR2 SNEGSKA (reference sequence). The DNA of the CDR3 is TGCAGTGCTAGACCTCTTGTGGCAGCTACTAATCAGCCCCAGCATTTT. Translated: CSARPLVAATNQPQHF.

This chain joins TRBV28 and TRBJ2-1; D may be TRBD1 or TRBD2 (6 bases each). V lost 6 bases, J lost 10 bases, and 13 bases lay in between. The germline V gene encodes CDR1 MDHEN and CDR2 SYDVKM. This CDR3 has 12 residues. The CDR3 reads CASSPTRGEQFF. CDR3 nucleotide sequence: TGTGCCAGCAGCCCGACTAGGGGGGAGCAGTTCTTC.